What follows describes a single TCR beta chain. Its antigen is currently unknown. V was shortened by 4 bases and J by 1 base, with 22 bases between the two germline ends. This CDR3 spans 18 amino acids. These data belong to a study of cytomegalovirus exposure and HLA in healthy donors. The primer mix had 60 Vbeta and 13 Jbeta primers. TCRdb's table, derived via immunoSEQ multiplex PCR, lists solely in-frame clones and lacks some. This table holds 80,000 to 90,000 clones, around 81% found once. Findings and caveats of the study: TCR beta sequences reportedly predicted most subjects' HLA-A and HLA-B alleles accurately. The study designated roughly 160 TCR beta chains cytomegalovirus-associated.

Sequencing input: PBMCs. This TCR derives from a woman in her twenties or thirties in good health and CMV-seronegative. The V gene is TRBV5-3, the J gene TRBJ2-3; tentative D call: TRBD1 (5 bases). TRBV5-3 is flagged as an ORF with uncertain function. CDR3 DNA: TGTGCCAGAAGCCCGACTCTAGACAGAGCCTGTGGCACAGATACGCAGTATTTT. It yields the protein CARSPTLDRACGTDTQYF.